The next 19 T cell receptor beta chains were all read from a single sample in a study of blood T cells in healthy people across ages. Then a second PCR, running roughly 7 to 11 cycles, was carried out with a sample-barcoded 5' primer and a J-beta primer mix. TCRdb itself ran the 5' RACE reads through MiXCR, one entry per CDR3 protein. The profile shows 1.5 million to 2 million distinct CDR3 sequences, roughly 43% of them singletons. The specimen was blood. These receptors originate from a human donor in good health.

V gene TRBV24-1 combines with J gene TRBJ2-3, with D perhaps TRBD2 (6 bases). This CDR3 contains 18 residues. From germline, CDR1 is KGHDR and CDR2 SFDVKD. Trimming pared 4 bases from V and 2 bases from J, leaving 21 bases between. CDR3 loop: CATSDLSEGGENTDTQYF. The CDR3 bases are TGTGCCACCAGTGACCTGTCAGAAGGCGGGGAAAACACAGATACGCAGTATTTT.

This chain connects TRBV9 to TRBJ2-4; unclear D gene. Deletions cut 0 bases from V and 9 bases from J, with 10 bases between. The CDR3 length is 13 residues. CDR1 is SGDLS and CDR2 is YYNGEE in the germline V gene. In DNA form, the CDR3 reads TGTGCCAGCAGCGTAGATCCGGAAAGCATTCAGTACTTC. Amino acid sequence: CASSVDPESIQYF.

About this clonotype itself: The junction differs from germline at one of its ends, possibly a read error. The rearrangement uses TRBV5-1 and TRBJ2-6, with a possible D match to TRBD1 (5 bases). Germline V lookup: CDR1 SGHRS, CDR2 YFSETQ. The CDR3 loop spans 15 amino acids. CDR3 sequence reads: CASSLAWAGANVRTF. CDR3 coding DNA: TGCGCCAGCAGCTTGGCGTGGGCTGGGGCCAACGTCCGGACTTTC.

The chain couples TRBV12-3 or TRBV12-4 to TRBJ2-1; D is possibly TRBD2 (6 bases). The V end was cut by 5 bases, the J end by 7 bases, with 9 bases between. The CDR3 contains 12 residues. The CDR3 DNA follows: TGTGCCAGCAGTACTAGCACGAATGAGCAGTTCTTC. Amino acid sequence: CASSTSTNEQFF.

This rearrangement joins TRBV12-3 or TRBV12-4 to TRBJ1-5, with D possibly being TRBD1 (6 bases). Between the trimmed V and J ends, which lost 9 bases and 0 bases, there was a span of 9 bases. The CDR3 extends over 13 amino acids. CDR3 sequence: CASGQHSNQPQHF. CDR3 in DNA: TGTGCCAGTGGACAGCATAGCAATCAGCCCCAGCATTTT.

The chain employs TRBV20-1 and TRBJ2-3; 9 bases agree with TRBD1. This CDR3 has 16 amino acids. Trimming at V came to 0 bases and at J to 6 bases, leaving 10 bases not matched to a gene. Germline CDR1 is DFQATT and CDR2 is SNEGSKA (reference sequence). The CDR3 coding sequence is TGCAGTGCTAGAGATCTCTACAGGGGGCGAGAGGATACGCAGTATTTT. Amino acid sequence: CSARDLYRGREDTQYF.

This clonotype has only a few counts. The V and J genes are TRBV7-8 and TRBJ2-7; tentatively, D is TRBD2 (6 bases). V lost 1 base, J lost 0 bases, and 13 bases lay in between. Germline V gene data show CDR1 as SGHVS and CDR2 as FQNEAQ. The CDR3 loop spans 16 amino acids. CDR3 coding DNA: TGTGCCAGCAGCTTAGTCGGGGGACCCATCTCCTACGAGCAGTACTTC. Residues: CASSLVGGPISYEQYF.

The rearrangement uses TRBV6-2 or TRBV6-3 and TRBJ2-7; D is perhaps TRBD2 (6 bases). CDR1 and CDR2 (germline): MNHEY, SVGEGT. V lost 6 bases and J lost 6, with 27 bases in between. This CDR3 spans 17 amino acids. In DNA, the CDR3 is TGTGCCAGCAGCCGACGACGGAACGCCTACTTGGGGGGCGAGCAGTACTTC. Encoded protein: CASSRRRNAYLGGEQYF.

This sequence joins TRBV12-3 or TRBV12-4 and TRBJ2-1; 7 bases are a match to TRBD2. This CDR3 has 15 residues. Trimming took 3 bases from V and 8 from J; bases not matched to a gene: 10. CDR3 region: CASSLRGGGWDEQFF. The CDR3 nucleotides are TGTGCCAGCAGTTTGAGAGGCGGGGGTTGGGATGAGCAGTTCTTC.

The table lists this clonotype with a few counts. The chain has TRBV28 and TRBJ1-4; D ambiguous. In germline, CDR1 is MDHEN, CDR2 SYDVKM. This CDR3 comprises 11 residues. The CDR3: CATASGEKLFF. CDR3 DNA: TGTGCTACGGCCTCGGGGGAAAAACTGTTTTTT.

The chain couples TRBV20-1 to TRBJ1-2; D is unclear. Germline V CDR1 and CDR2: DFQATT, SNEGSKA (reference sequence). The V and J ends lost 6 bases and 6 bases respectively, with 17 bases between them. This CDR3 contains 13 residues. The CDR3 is CSAQTGDRNGYTF. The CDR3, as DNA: TGCAGTGCACAGACCGGGGATAGGAATGGCTACACCTTC.

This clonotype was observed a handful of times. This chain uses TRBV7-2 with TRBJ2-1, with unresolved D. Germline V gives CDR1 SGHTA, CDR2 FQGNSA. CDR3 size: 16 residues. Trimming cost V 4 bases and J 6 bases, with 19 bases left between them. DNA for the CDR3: TGTGCCAGCAGCTCTGACCGCCGGGCCCTTTTCAATGAGCAGTTCTTC. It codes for CASSSDRRALFNEQFF.

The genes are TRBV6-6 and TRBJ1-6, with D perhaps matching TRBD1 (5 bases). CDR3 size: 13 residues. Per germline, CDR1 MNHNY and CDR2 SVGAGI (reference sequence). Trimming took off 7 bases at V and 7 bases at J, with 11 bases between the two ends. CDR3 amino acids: CASKDRVNSPLHF. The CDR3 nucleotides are TGTGCCAGCAAAGACAGAGTAAATTCACCCCTCCACTTT.

CDR3 nucleotide sequence: TGCAGTGCTCCAGCGCGTGGGTCGGTGAGTTCACCCCTCCACTTT. Amino acids: CSAPARGSVSSPLHF. The chain links TRBV20-1 to TRBJ1-6; D not certain. Germline assignment: CDR1 DFQATT and CDR2 SNEGSKA (reference sequence). The CDR3 is 15 amino acids. The V gene lost 5 bases and the J gene lost 9 bases, with 20 bases spanning the gap.

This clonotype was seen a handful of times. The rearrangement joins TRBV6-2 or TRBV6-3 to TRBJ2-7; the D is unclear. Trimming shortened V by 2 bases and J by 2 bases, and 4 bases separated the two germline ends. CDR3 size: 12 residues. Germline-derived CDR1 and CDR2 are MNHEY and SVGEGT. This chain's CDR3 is CASSYATYEQYF. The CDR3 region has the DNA TGTGCCAGCAGTTACGCAACCTACGAGCAGTACTTC.

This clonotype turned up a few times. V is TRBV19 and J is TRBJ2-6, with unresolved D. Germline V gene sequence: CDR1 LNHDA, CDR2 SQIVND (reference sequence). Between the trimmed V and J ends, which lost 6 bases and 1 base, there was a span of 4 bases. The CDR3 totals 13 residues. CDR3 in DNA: TGTGCCAGTAGACAATCTGGGGCCAACGTCCTGACTTTC. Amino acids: CASRQSGANVLTF.

The DNA of the CDR3 is TGTGCCAGCAGGTTGACAGGGGTCAATCAGCCCCAGCATTTT. It yields the protein CASRLTGVNQPQHF. The chain carries TRBV27 and TRBJ1-5, with 8 bases identical to TRBD1. This CDR3 region has 14 residues. Germline values: CDR1 MNHEY, CDR2 SMNVEV (reference sequence). The ends lost 6 bases at V and 3 bases at J; junction bases unmatched: 4.

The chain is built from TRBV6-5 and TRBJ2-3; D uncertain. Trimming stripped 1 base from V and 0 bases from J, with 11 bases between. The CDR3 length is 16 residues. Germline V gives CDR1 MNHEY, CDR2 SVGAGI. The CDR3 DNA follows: TGTGCCAGCAGTTACTTGTCTAGGCGGAGCACAGATACGCAGTATTTT. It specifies CASSYLSRRSTDTQYF.

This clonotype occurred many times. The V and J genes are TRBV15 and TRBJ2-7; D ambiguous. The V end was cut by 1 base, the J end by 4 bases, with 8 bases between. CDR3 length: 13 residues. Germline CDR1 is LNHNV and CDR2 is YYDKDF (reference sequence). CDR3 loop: CATSRVGPYEQYF. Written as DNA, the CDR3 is TGTGCCACCAGCAGAGTAGGTCCTTACGAGCAGTACTTC.